The clone carrying this T cell receptor (beta chain) was counted at least ten times. Per the germline V gene, CDR1 is SEHNR and CDR2 is FQNEAQ (reference sequence). The CDR3 contains 13 residues. V was clipped by 2 bases and J by 4 bases; unmatched bases: 1. Individuals selected for sequencing had exhibited CD8+CD57+ cell expansion on flow cytometry. The enrolled patients all had severe acquired aplastic anemia. TCR beta VDJ combinations and CDR3 sequences were profiled from genomic DNA. TCRdb analysed the reads with MiXCR anew, one entry per CDR3 protein. The sample contains about 180,000 distinct CDR3 sequences, less than 50% of which appear only once. The data were taken from a study of CD8+CD57+ T cells in acquired aplastic anemia. Turning to the study itself: DNA per sorted CD4+ or CD8+ sample ranged about 0.19 to 30 ug, averaging roughly 3.2 ug.

The source of this sequence is a human donor with aplastic anemia. The J gene is TRBJ2-7, the V gene TRBV7-9; 8 bases map to TRBD2. Sequenced material: sorted CD4+, CD8+, or CD8+CD57+ T cells (not recorded which) from PBMCs. The CDR3 loop reads CASSLSGGYEQYF. Here the CDR3 DNA reads TGTGCCAGCAGCTTAAGCGGGGGATACGAGCAGTACTTC.